This T cell receptor (beta chain) was obtained from a study of cytomegalovirus exposure and HLA in healthy donors. Study conclusions and caveats: A later analysis reported that several of the most significant clusters appeared to be linked to common viral pathogens, among them Epstein-Barr virus. A later analysis found TCR association rates differed by HLA locus, highest for DRB1 and lowest for HLA-C. It was reported that TCR beta sequences correctly inferred the HLA-A and HLA-B alleles for most subjects.

Both 60 Vbeta primers and 13 Jbeta primers went into the PCR. Profiling relied on immunoSEQ multiplex PCR, and the TCRdb table lists in-frame clones only, not all of them. The table has roughly 120,000 clones, over 60% seen once. This CDR3 is 10 amino acids long. V lost 6 bases, J lost 8 bases, and 1 base stayed unmatched. Germline V CDR1 and CDR2: SQVTM, ANQGSEA. In regard to this clone: Its antigen is not known.

The TCR originated in a man under 40 in good health and CMV-seropositive. The rearrangement uses TRBV29-1 and TRBJ2-3; 8 positions agree with TRBD2. Sequencing was performed on PBMCs. The CDR3 DNA reads TGCAGCGTCCGGGAGGGTACGCAGTATTTT. It codes for CSVREGTQYF.